The clone carrying this T cell receptor beta chain came up many times. This sample was included in a study of T-cell reconstitution after alpha-beta-depleted transplantation in children. Unique molecular identifiers were incorporated into the prepared TCRbeta library. TCRdb reprocessed the PCR reads via MiXCR and lists one record per CDR3 protein. The sample has about 240,000 distinct CDR3 sequences; 9.5% to 15% are singletons. This material consisted of PBMCs from the stem cell graft donor, taken from the stem cell graft. This clonotype was sampled from a human donor who donated a stem cell graft to a child with acute lymphoblastic leukemia.

CDR3 sequence (DNA): TGTGCCAGCAGCTCATTAACAGGGGAGGACTATGGCTACACCTTC. It is translated as CASSSLTGEDYGYTF. This chain links TRBV7-9 with TRBJ1-2; TRBD1 aligns across 7 bases. Losses at the gene ends were 4 bases for V and 3 bases for J; bases not matched to a gene: 8. The CDR3 spans 15 residues. CDR1 is SEHNR, CDR2 FQNEAQ, per germline (reference sequence). Full variable domain (rest looked up from reference TRBV7-9 and TRBJ1-2): DTGVSQNPRHKITKRGQNVTFRCDPISEHNRLYWYRQTLGQGPEFLTYFQNEAQLEKSRLLSDRFSAERPKGSFSTLEIQRTEQGDSAMYLCASSSLTGEDYGYTFGSGTRLTVV.